The T cell receptor (beta chain) described here comes from a study of cytomegalovirus exposure and HLA in healthy donors. As to this clone: Its antigen is as yet unknown.

At the time of sampling, donors were nominally healthy, though unrecorded immune exposures were likely. CDR3 length: 14 amino acids. V lost 1 base, J lost 4 bases, and 8 bases lay in between. The germline V gene has CDR1 SGHRS and CDR2 YFSETQ. Study-level points and caveats: According to the study, around 180 TCR beta chains were cytomegalovirus-associated. Earlier analysis looked at TCR beta V segments, and most were productive about 90% or about 30% of the time.

PCR used 60 Vbeta primers and 13 Jbeta primers. The data were produced by immunoSEQ multiplex PCR, yet TCRdb's version contains in-frame clones alone and is incomplete. The table has approximately 69,000 clones, approximately 74% seen once; the top ten hold approximately 22%. This clonotype was obtained from a woman in her thirties in good health and CMV-seropositive. Sequenced input: PBMCs. The chain recombines TRBV5-1 with TRBJ1-4, with a possible D match to TRBD1 (5 bases). CDR3 nucleotides: TGCGCCAGCAGCTTGCAGGGAAGTAATGAAAAACTGTTTTTT. Residues: CASSLQGSNEKLFF. The complete variable domain, with remaining parts taken from reference TRBV5-1 and TRBJ1-4, reads KAGVTQTPRYLIKTRGQQVTLSCSPISGHRSVSWYQQTPGQGLQFLFEYFSETQRNKGNFPGRFSGRQFSNSRSEMNVSTLELGDSALYLCASSLQGSNEKLFFGSGTQLSVL.